This is a list of T cell receptor beta chains from one sample in a study of cytomegalovirus exposure and HLA in healthy donors. The table came from immunoSEQ multiplex PCR; TCRdb's copy has only in-frame clones and leaves some out. This listing includes around 39,000 clones. The source material was PBMCs. Source of these receptors: a male donor in good health and CMV-seronegative. The CDR3 runs from the conserved cysteine through the conserved F or W. D genes are given only for firm matches.

v_call	j_call	d_call	cdr3_length	cdr3_nt	cdr3_aa
TRBV6-4	TRBJ2-1	TRBD2	15	TGTGCCAGCAGTGGACTAGCGGGCTCCGACAATGAGCAGTTCTTC	CASSGLAGSDNEQFF
TRBV6-1	TRBJ2-7	TRBD2	15	TGTGCCAGCAGTGTGTCTAGCGGGGGGGTCCGCGAGCAGTACTTC	CASSVSSGGVREQYF
TRBV6-5	TRBJ2-1	TRBD2	15	TGTGCCAGCAGTTTTGGACTAGCGGGGAACAATGAGCAGTTCTTC	CASSFGLAGNNEQFF
TRBV4-1	TRBJ2-1	.	15	TGCGCCAGCAGCCATGACAGGAGCTCCTACAATGAGCAGTTCTTC	CASSHDRSSYNEQFF
TRBV6-4	TRBJ1-6	TRBD1	19	TGTGCCAGCAGTGCGTTGAGACAGGGGATGAAATCCTATAATTCACCCCTCCACTTT	CASSALRQGMKSYNSPLHF
TRBV5-1	TRBJ1-3	.	14	TGCGCCAGCGGTACAGGAGACTCTGGAAACACCATATATTTT	CASGTGDSGNTIYF
TRBV12-5	TRBJ1-1	.	17	TGTGCTAGTGGTTTGGTACTCTGGACAGACGGCGACACTGAAGCTTTCTTT	CASGLVLWTDGDTEAFF
TRBV7-9	TRBJ1-1	.	14	TGTGCCAGCAGCTATCGACAGTTGAACACTGAAGCTTTCTTT	CASSYRQLNTEAFF
TRBV30	TRBJ2-7	.	15	TGTGCCTGGAAAGGGGCAGGTCTCAGGGTGGGTGAGCAGTACTTC	CAWKGAGLRVGEQYF
TRBV28	TRBJ1-2	TRBD1	14	TGTGCCAGCAGTTTGCCACAGGGGGCGAGGGGCTACACCTTC	CASSLPQGARGYTF
TRBV15	TRBJ1-2	.	16	TGTGCCACCCACCCTATTGGACACGGAGCTAACTATGGCTACACCTTC	CATHPIGHGANYGYTF
TRBV5-6	TRBJ1-1	TRBD1	15	TGTGCCAGCAGCATAGGGACAGGCGTGAACACTGAAGCTTTCTTT	CASSIGTGVNTEAFF
TRBV4-1	TRBJ2-5	.	14	TGCGCCAGCAGCCAAGGGCCCAACCCAGAGACCCAGTACTTC	CASSQGPNPETQYF
TRBV30	TRBJ1-2	TRBD1	14	TGTGCCTGGATGGGGACAGGCCCCTGGGGTGGCTACACCTTC	CAWMGTGPWGGYTF
TRBV27	TRBJ2-1	TRBD2	15	TGTGCCAGCAGTATATACGAGCGGGGATACAATGAGCAGTTCTTC	CASSIYERGYNEQFF
TRBV20-1	TRBJ2-1	.	11	TGCAGTGCCCTCTCCGACAATGAGCAGTTCTTC	CSALSDNEQFF
TRBV9	TRBJ2-7	TRBD1	15	TGTGCCAGCAGCGACCCCGGGACAGGGGCCTACGAGCAGTACTTC	CASSDPGTGAYEQYF
TRBV6-1	TRBJ2-2	TRBD1	15	TGTGCCAGCAGTGGACAGGGTCTCGGCACCGGGGAGCTGTTTTTT	CASSGQGLGTGELFF
TRBV5-6	TRBJ2-5	TRBD1	14	TGTGCCAGCAGCCCCGGGACAGGGCGTTTGGCCCAGTACTTC	CASSPGTGRLAQYF
TRBV7-2	TRBJ2-5	.	12	TGTGCCAGCAGCTTAGCGCGCGAGACCCAGTACTTC	CASSLARETQYF
TRBV19	TRBJ2-7	TRBD1	14	TGTGCCAGTAACCCCGGGACAGCTAACTACGAGCAGTACTTC	CASNPGTANYEQYF
TRBV5-1	TRBJ2-7	TRBD1	15	TGCGCCAGCAGCCGGGGACAGGGAGGGGGCTACGAGCAGTACTTC	CASSRGQGGGYEQYF
TRBV18	TRBJ1-1	TRBD1	15	TGTGCCAGCTCACCGTTCGACAGGGTCGGCACTGAAGCTTTCTTT	CASSPFDRVGTEAFF
TRBV6-5	TRBJ2-5	.	14	TGTGCCAGCAGTTACTCGAGAGGTGGAGAGACCCAGTACTTC	CASSYSRGGETQYF
TRBV13	TRBJ1-5	.	15	TGTGCCAGCAGCTATACAGGAGATAGCAATCAGCCCCAGCATTTT	CASSYTGDSNQPQHF
TRBV28	TRBJ2-3	.	13	TGTGCCAGCAGTTACAGTACAGCGGGTACGCAGTATTTT	CASSYSTAGTQYF
TRBV10-3	TRBJ1-5	.	14	TGTGCCATCAGTGAGGGCATAGCAAATCAGCCCCAGCATTTT	CAISEGIANQPQHF
TRBV2	TRBJ1-6	TRBD1	14	TGTGCCAGCAGTTTGACAGGGCGCAATTCACCCCTCCACTTT	CASSLTGRNSPLHF
TRBV5-6	TRBJ2-6	TRBD1	18	TGTGCCAGCAGCTTGTGGGCAGGGGGATACTCTGGGGCCAACGTCCTGACTTTC	CASSLWAGGYSGANVLTF